This note documents a single T cell receptor (beta chain) sequence. Antigen: not known. The germline gives CDR1 LGHDT, CDR2 YNNKEL (reference sequence). V gave up 3 bases and J gave up 6 bases, with 15 bases separating them. This CDR3 contains 14 residues. To make TCR beta libraries, researchers used iRepertoire HTBI primers and Arm-PCR of CDR3 regions. TCRdb processed the multiplex PCR reads anew with MiXCR; each CDR3 protein has one entry. This repertoire shows around 250,000 distinct CDR3 sequences, around 20% found once; its top ten account for around 14%. These data originate in a study of regulatory T cells in long-lasting Graves disease. Notes on the study in general: When disease was persistent, TRBV28, TRBJ1-2 and TRBJ2-5 were the favored segments.

Time point meaning: newly diagnosed GD, antithyroid drugs for less than 3 months. RNA isolated from PBMCs was used to make the TCR library. Graves' disease diagnosis was established per American Thyroid Association guidelines. V is TRBV3-1 and J is TRBJ2-7, with D possibly being TRBD1 (5 bases). This clonotype was obtained from a female donor with Graves disease. Material: peripheral blood mononuclear cells (PBMCs), obtained at new diagnosis, from a patient treated with antithyroid drugs. CDR3 in DNA: TGTGCCAGCAGCCAGACTCAGGGTTGGGGCGAGCAGTACTTC. Translated: CASSQTQGWGEQYF.